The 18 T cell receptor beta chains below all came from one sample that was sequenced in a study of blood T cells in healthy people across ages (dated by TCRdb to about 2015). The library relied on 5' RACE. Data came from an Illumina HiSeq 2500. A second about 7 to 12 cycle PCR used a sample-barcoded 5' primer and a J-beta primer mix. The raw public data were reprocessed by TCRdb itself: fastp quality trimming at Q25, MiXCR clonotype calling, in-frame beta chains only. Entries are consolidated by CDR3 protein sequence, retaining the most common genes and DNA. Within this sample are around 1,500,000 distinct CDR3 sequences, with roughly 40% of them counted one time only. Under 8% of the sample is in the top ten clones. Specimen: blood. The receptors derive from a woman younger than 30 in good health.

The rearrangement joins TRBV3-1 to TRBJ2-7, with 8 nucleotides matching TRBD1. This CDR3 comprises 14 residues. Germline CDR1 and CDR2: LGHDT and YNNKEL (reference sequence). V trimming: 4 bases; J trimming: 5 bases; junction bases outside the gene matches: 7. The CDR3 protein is CASSRGQGVDEQYF. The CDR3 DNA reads TGTGCCAGCAGCCGTGGACAGGGAGTCGACGAGCAGTACTTC.

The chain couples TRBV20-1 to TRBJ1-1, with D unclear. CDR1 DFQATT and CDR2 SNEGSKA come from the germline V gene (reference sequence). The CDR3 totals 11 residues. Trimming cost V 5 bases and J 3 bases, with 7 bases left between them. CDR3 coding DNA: TGCAGTGCTCCTTGGGACACTGAAGCTTTCTTT. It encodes CSAPWDTEAFF.

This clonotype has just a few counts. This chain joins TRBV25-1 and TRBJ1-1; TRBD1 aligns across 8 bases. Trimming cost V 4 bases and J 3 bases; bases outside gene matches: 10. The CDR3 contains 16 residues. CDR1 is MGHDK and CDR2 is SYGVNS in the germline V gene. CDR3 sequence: CASSADRVWVDTEAFF. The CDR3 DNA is TGTGCCAGCAGTGCGGACAGGGTGTGGGTGGACACTGAAGCTTTCTTT. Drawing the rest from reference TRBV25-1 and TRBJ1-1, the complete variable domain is EADIYQTPRYLVIGTGKKITLECSQTMGHDKMYWYQQDPGMELHLIHYSYGVNSTEKGDLSSESTVSRIRTEHFPLTLESARPSHTSQYLCASSADRVWVDTEAFFGQGTRLTVV.

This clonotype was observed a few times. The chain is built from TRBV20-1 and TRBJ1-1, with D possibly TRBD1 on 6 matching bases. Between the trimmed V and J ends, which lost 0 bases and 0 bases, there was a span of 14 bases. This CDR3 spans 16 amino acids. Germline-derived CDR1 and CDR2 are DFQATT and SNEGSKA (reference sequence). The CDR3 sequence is CSARDDRIRMNTEAFF. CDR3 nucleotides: TGCAGTGCTAGAGATGACAGGATTAGAATGAACACTGAAGCTTTCTTT.

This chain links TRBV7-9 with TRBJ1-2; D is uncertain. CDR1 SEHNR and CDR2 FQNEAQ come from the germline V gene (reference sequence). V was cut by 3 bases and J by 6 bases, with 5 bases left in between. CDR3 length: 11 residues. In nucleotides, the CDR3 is TGTGCCAGCAGCTTTCCCGATGGCTACACCTTC. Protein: CASSFPDGYTF.

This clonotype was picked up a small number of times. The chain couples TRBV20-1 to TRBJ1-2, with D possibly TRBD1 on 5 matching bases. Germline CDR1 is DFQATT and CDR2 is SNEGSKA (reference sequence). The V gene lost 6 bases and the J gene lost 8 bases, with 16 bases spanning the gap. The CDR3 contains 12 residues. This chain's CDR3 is CSAQQAYGGYTF. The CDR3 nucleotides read TGCAGTGCGCAACAGGCCTACGGAGGCTACACCTTC.

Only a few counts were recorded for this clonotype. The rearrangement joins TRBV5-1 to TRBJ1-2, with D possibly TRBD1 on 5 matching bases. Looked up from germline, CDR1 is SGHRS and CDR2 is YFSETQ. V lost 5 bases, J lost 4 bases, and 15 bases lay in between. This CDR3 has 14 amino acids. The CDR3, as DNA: TGCGCCAGCAGACCCCCCGGGGCTACCTATGGCTACACCTTC. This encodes CASRPPGATYGYTF.

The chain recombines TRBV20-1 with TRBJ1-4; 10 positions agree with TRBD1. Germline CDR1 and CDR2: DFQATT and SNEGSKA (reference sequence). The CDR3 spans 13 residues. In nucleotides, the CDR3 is TGCAGGTCCGGCCCGACAGGGGGCGAAAAACTGTTTTTT. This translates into CRSGPTGGEKLFF.

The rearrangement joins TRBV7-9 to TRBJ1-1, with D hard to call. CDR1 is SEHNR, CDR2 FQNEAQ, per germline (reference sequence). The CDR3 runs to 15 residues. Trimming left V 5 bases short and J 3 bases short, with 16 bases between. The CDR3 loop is CASSQAVLLDTEAFF. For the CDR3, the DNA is TGTGCCAGCAGCCAAGCCGTGCTTCTGGACACTGAAGCTTTCTTT.

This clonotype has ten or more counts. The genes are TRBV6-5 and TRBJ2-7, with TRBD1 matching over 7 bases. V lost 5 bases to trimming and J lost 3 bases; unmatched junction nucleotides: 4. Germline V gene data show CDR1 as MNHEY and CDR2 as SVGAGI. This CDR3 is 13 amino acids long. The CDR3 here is CASSPTGIYEQYF. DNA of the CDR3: TGTGCCAGCAGTCCGACAGGGATCTACGAGCAGTACTTC.

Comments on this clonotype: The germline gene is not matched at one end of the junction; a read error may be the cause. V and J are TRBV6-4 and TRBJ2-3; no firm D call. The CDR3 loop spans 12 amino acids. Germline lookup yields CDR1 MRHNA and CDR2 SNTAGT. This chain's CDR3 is CASSNEVDMQYF. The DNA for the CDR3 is TGTGCCAGCAGCAACGAGGTGGATATGCAGTATTTT.

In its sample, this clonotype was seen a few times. This CDR3 is CASAGVPYNEQFF. The CDR3 DNA follows: TGTGCCAGCGCGGGAGTCCCGTACAATGAGCAGTTCTTC. This chain connects TRBV28 to TRBJ2-1; 7 bases line up with TRBD2. The V gene end was trimmed by 8 bases and the J gene end by 4 bases; junction bases not matched to a gene: 5. CDR3 length equals 13 residues. Germline assignment: CDR1 MDHEN and CDR2 SYDVKM.

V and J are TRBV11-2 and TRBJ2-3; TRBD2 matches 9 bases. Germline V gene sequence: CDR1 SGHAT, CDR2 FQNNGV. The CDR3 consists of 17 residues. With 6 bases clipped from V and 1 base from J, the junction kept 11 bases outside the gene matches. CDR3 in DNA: TGTGCCAGCAGAAGTGGGGCGGGAGGGCCTGGCACAGATACGCAGTATTTT. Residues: CASRSGAGGPGTDTQYF.

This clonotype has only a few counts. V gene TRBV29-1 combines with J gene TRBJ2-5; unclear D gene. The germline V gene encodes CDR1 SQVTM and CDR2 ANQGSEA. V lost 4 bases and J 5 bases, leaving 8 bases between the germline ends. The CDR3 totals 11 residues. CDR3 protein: CSVGGVETQYF. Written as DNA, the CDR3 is TGCAGCGTTGGTGGGGTGGAGACCCAGTACTTC.

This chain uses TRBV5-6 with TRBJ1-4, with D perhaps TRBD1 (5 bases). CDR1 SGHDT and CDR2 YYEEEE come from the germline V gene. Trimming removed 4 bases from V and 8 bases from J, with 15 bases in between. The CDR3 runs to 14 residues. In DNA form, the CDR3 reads TGTGCCAGCAGCGAAGCAGGGATGGGGGAAAAACTGTTTTTT. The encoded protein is CASSEAGMGEKLFF.

DNA for the CDR3: TGTGCCACGAATCAGCCCCAGCATTTT. This sequence encodes CATNQPQHF. The V call is TRBV7-3, the J call TRBJ1-5; the D is unclear. The CDR3 runs to 9 residues. CDR1 is SGHTA, CDR2 FQGTGA, per germline. V was clipped by 10 bases and J by 4 bases, with 2 bases between them.

The CDR3 DNA sequence: TGTGCCAGCACCAAAGGAGCCTACACAGATACGCAGTATTTT. Its protein product is CASTKGAYTDTQYF. The chain recombines TRBV6-6 with TRBJ2-3; D gene unclear. This CDR3 is built from 14 residues. Trimming left V 7 bases short and J 2 bases short, with 13 bases between. Looked up from germline, CDR1 is MNHNY and CDR2 is SVGAGI (reference sequence).

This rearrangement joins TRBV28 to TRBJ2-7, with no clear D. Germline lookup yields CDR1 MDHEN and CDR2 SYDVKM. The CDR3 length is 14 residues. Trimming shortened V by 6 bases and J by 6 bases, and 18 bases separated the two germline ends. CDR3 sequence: CASRFLGQWGEQYF. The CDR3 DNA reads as TGTGCCAGCAGGTTCCTTGGTCAGTGGGGCGAGCAGTACTTC.